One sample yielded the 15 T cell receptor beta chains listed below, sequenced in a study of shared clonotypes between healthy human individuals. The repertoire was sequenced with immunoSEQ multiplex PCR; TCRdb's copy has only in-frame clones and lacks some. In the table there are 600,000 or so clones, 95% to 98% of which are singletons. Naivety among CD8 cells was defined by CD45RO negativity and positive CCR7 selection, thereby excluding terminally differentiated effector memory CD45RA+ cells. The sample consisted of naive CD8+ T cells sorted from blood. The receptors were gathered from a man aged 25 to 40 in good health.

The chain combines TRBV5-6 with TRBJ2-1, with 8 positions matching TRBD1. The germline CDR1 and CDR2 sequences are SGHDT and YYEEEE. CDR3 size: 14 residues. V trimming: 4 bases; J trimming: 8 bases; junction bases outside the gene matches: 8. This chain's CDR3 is CASSTAGGRDEQFF. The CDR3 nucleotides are TGTGCCAGCAGCACTGCAGGGGGCCGGGATGAGCAGTTCTTC.

CDR3: CASSSILAGGPTYNEQFF. The CDR3 bases are TGTGCCAGCAGCTCTATACTAGCGGGAGGGCCTACCTACAATGAGCAGTTCTTC. The chain employs TRBV9 and TRBJ2-1; TRBD2 agrees at 13 bases. The V gene's germline CDR1 is SGDLS and CDR2 YYNGEE. After removal of 4 bases from V and 2 bases from J, the junction contained 9 bases not matched to a gene. This CDR3 spans 18 amino acids.

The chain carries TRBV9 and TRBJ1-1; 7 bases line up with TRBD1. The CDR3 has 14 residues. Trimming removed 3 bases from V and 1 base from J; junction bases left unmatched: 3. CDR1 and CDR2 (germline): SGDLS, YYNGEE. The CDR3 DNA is TGTGCCAGCAGCGGGAGACAGGGGAACACTGAAGCTTTCTTT. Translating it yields CASSGRQGNTEAFF. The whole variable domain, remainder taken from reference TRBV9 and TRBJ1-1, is DSGVTQTPKHLITATGQRVTLRCSPRSGDLSVYWYQQSLDQGLQFLIQYYNGEERAKGNILERFSAQQFPDLHSELNLSSLELGDSALYFCASSGRQGNTEAFFGQGTRLTVV.

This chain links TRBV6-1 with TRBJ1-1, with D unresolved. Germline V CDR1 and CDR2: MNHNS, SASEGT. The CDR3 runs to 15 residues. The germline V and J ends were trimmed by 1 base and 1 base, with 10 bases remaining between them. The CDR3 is CASSEVGYQNTEAFF. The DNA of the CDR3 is TGTGCCAGCAGTGAAGTAGGGTATCAGAACACTGAAGCTTTCTTT.

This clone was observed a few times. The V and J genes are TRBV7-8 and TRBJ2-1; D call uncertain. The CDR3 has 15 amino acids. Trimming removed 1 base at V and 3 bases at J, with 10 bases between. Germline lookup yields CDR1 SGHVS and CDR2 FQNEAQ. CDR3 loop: CASSLGHSYYNEQFF. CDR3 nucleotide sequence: TGTGCCAGCAGCTTAGGTCATTCATACTACAATGAGCAGTTCTTC.

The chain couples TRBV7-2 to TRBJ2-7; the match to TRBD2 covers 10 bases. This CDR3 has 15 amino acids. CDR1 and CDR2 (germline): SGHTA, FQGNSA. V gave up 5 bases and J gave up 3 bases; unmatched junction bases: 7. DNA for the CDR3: TGTGCCAGCAGCCTAACCGCTAGCGGGAGCTACGAGCAGTACTTC. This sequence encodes CASSLTASGSYEQYF.

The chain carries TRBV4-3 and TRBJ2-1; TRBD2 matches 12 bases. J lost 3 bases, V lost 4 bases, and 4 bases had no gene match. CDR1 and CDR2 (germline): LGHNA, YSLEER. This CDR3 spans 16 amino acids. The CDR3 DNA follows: TGCGCCAGCAGCCCAGGACTAGCGGGATTCTACAATGAGCAGTTCTTC. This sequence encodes CASSPGLAGFYNEQFF.

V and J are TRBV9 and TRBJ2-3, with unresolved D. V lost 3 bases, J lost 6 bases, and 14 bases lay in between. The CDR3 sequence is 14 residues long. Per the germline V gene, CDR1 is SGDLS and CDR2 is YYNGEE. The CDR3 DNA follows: TGTGCCAGCAGCGGATCGAAGGGCTGGGATACGCAGTATTTT. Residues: CASSGSKGWDTQYF.

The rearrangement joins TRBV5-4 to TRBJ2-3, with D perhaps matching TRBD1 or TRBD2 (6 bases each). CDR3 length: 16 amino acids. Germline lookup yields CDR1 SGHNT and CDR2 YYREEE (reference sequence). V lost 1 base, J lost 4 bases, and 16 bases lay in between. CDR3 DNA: TGTGCCAGCAGCTTGATGGGGGGCGGGGCCCCAGATACGCAGTATTTT. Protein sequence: CASSLMGGGAPDTQYF.

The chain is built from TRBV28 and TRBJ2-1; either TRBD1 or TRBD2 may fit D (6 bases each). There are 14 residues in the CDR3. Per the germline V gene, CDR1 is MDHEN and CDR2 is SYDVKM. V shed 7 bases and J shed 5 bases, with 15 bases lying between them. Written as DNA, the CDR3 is TGTGCCAGCAATACCTGGGGGGCTCACAATGAGCAGTTCTTC. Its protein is CASNTWGAHNEQFF.

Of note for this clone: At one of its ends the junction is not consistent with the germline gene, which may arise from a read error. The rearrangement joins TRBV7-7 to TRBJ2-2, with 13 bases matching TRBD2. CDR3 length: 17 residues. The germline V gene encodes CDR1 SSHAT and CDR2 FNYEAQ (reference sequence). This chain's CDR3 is CASSSRLAGGATGELFF. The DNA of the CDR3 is TGTGCTAGCAGCTCCAGACTAGCGGGAGGCGCCACCGGGGAGCTGTTTTTT.

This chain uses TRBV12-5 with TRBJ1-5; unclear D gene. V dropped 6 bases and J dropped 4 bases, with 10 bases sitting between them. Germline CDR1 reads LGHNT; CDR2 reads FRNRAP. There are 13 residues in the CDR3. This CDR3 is CASGNGVNQPQHF. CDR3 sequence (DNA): TGTGCTAGTGGGAATGGAGTGAATCAGCCCCAGCATTTT.

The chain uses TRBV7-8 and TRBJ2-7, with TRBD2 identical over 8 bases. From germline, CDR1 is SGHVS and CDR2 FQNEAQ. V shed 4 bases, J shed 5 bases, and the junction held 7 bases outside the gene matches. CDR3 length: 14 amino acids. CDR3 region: CASSSRREGHEQYF. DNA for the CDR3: TGTGCCAGCAGCTCCCGACGGGAGGGCCACGAGCAGTACTTC.

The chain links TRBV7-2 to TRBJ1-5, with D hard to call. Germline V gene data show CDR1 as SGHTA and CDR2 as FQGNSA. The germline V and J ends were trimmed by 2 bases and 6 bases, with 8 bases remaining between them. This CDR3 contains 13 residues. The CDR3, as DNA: TGTGCCAGCAGCTTACAGCTTACTCAGCCCCAGCATTTT. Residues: CASSLQLTQPQHF. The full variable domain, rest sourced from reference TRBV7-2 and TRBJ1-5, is GAGVSQSPSNKVTEKGKDVELRCDPISGHTALYWYRQSLGQGLEFLIYFQGNSAPDKSGLPSDRFSAERTGGSVSTLTIQRTQQEDSAVYLCASSLQLTQPQHFGDGTRLSIL.

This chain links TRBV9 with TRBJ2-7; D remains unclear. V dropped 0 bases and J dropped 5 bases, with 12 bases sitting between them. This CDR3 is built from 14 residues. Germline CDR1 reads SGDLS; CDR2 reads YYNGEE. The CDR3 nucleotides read TGTGCCAGCAGCGTAGGTGGTGGGATAGACGAGCAGTACTTC. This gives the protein CASSVGGGIDEQYF. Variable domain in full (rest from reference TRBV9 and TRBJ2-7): DSGVTQTPKHLITATGQRVTLRCSPRSGDLSVYWYQQSLDQGLQFLIQYYNGEERAKGNILERFSAQQFPDLHSELNLSSLELGDSALYFCASSVGGGIDEQYFGPGTRLTVT.